This T cell receptor beta chain originates from a study of shared clonotypes between healthy human individuals. The data were produced by immunoSEQ multiplex PCR, yet TCRdb's version contains in-frame clones alone and is incomplete. The data show some 2.1 million clones, about 95% seen once. This CDR3 contains 13 residues. V was trimmed by 5 bases and J by 6 bases, leaving 14 bases between them. Germline lookup yields CDR1 SEHNR and CDR2 FQNEAQ (reference sequence). CD45RO-negative CD8 cells positively selected for CCR7 made up the naive population, which excluded terminally differentiated effector memory CD45RA+ cells.

Sequences were obtained from naive CD8+ T cells sorted from blood. This TCR derives from a young man in good health. The rearrangement joins TRBV7-9 to TRBJ2-7; no definite D call. The CDR3 region has the DNA TGTGCCAGCAGCCCGGACGAGTCCGGCGAGCAGTACTTC. Translating gives CASSPDESGEQYF. Complete variable domain (other parts from reference TRBV7-9 and TRBJ2-7): DTGVSQNPRHKITKRGQNVTFRCDPISEHNRLYWYRQTLGQGPEFLTYFQNEAQLEKSRLLSDRFSAERPKGSFSTLEIQRTEQGDSAMYLCASSPDESGEQYFGPGTRLTVT.